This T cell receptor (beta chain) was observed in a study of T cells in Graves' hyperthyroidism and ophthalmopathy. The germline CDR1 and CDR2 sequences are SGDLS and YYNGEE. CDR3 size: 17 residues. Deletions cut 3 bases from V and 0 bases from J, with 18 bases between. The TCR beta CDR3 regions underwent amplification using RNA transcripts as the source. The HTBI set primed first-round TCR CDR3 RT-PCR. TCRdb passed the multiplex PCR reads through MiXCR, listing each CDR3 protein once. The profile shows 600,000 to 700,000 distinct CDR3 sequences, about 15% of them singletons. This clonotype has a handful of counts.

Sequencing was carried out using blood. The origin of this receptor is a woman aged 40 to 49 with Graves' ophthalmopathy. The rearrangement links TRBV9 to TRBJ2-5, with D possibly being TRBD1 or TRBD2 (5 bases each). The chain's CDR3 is CASSAFYGAGYQETQYF. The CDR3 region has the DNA TGTGCCAGCAGCGCCTTTTACGGGGCAGGGTACCAAGAGACCCAGTACTTC.